This TCR beta chain was obtained from a study of T cells in Graves' hyperthyroidism and ophthalmopathy (dated by TCRdb to about 2019). Background for the entire study: Peripheral blood was collected at initial diagnosis, before any treatment. A discovery cohort of about a hundred patients, roughly 43 with Graves' ophthalmopathy and approximately 60 with stable Graves' hyperthyroidism, was used to find distinguishing TCR V-J signatures. An independent validation cohort of under 20 hyperthyroidism patients and approximately 17 patients who later progressed to ophthalmopathy tested prospective prediction of ophthalmopathy. The 90 to 100 discovery patients were randomly split 7:3 into training and test sets. In addition, the study compared T-cell repertoires in thyroid tissue and in blood from a handful of Graves' hyperthyroidism patients. Following sampling, methimazole starting at 30 mg daily was given to hyperthyroidism patients, and high-dose intravenous methylprednisolone was given to ophthalmopathy patients. According to the paper, TCR Vbeta CDR3 sequencing was carried out on 135 peripheral blood samples, which came from 40 to 45 ophthalmopathy, 75 or so hyperthyroidism and roughly 17 progressor patients. Findings and caveats that apply to the study as a whole: Sample size was not statistically predetermined, and blinding of investigators to group allocation was not performed. Most expanded thyroid clonotypes (frequency above 0.001) were also found in blood, which suggests that blood repertoires may mirror thyroid immune responses. During validation, the model predicted progression to ophthalmopathy a median of about 6.5 months ahead of onset, with around 71% sensitivity and 72% to 80% specificity. A model built on a 13 V-J signature distinguished ophthalmopathy from stable hyperthyroidism, reaching 87.88% sensitivity and around 81% specificity in cross-validation and 80%/75% in testing.

The TCR beta CDR3 regions were amplified from RNA transcripts. The first round of RT-PCR for the TCR CDR3 was performed with the HTBI primer set and the Qiagen OneStep RT-PCR kit. A second multiplex PCR round built the libraries, followed by size selection and purification. The libraries were sequenced on an Illumina HiSeq2000 using paired-end 100 bp reads. In the paper's pipeline: SOAPnuke was used to process the raw data, removing reads that contained adapters or uncalled bases, had a mean Phred below 15, or lacked an exact match to the constant primer or identifier. COPE v1.2.5 was used to merge high-quality paired reads, and clonotypes were defined as unique nucleotide sequences. MiTCR v1.1 was used to align clonotypes to the IMGT TRBV, TRBD and TRBJ reference segments. Analysis was restricted to V-J combinations with a frequency above 0.0001, which covered roughly 99% of repertoires. The TCS score was defined as F50 (clonal expansion) divided by E x V (chaos), with BLOSUM62-based TCRdist calculated between CDR3 peptides within each V-J. Welch's t-statistics and random forest reduced around 550 V-J features to some 14, which were used in a naive Bayes classifier (R e1071). The raw public data were reprocessed by TCRdb itself: fastp quality trimming at Q25, MiXCR clonotype calling, in-frame beta chains only. Identical CDR3 protein sequences are pooled into one entry, listed with their most common genes and DNA. TCRdb assigned the V and J calls; the authors' analysis was not used. The sample table shows roughly 280,000 distinct CDR3 sequences, and about 18% are seen once. About 50% of the sample belongs to the ten largest clones.

Ophthalmopathy patients had moderately to severely active disease, Clinical Activity Score of at least 3, NOSPECS grade of at least 4, and duration under 3 months. Exclusion was applied to patients with uncontrolled infections, other autoimmune diseases, pregnancy or lactation. Diagnoses relied on clinical symptoms, serum thyroxine and TRAb, thyroid ultrasound and orbital computed tomography. PBMCs were isolated from about 9.2 ml of fresh peripheral blood by Ficoll-Paque density gradient centrifugation. Trizol reagent was used to extract total RNA, and RNA quality was then checked on an Agilent 2100 Bioanalyzer. V is pruned by 0 bases and J by 2 bases, leaving 2 bases of the junction without a gene match. From cysteine to phenylalanine, the CDR3 is 14 amino acids long. Only the CDR3 portion is preserved as DNA: 42 bases, with reading frame beginning at the first base. The germline V gene gives CDR1 as SGDLS and CDR2 as YYNGEE.

There are a few counts of this clonotype. The antigen this receptor binds is unknown. No quality values exist for individual bases; no much larger clone is one base distant. The chain is assembled from TRBV9 and TRBJ2-7; TRBD2 fits 7 bases in the junction. This TCR came from a woman aged 60 to 75 with Graves' ophthalmopathy. Sequencing was performed on blood. In nucleotide form, the sequence is TGTGCCAGCAGCGTAGGTGGGGGGGCCTACGAGCAGTACTTC. Its coded protein is CASSVGGGAYEQYF.